This TCR beta chain was sequenced during a study of T cells in localized non-small cell lung cancer. This CDR3 has 13 residues. CDR1 is MNHEY, CDR2 SVGAGI, per germline. With V trimmed by 6 bases and J by 4 bases, 3 bases remained unmatched. Generated by immunoSEQ multiplex PCR, the TCRdb table keeps only in-frame clones and is missing some. Seen here are some 39,000 clones, roughly three quarters observed once, and the top ten hold less than 35%. This receptor was identified in a woman aged 35-75 years with stage II squamous cell lung carcinoma. The rearrangement links TRBV6-5 to TRBJ1-1, with 9 positions matching TRBD1. The sample consisted of PBMCs, taken before any cancer treatment. The CDR3 spells CASRTGGPTEAFF. CDR3 bases: TGTGCCAGCAGAACAGGGGGCCCCACTGAAGCTTTCTTT.